These 14 T cell receptor beta chains share one sample of origin, sequenced in a study of blood T cell repertoires in COVID-19. Sequenced by immunoSEQ multiplex PCR; TCRdb stores in-frame clones only, minus some. The sample includes some 80,000 clones, around 78% of them seen just once. Sequenced: peripheral blood. All receptors come from a man aged 60-69 years with COVID-19, enrolled during active disease.

The chain recombines TRBV5-5 with TRBJ2-7; weak D call: TRBD1 (6 bases). V was shortened by 1 base and J by 0 bases, with 11 bases between the two germline ends. The CDR3 sequence is 15 residues long. In germline, CDR1 is SGHKS, CDR2 YYEKEE (reference sequence). The CDR3 spells CASSLQVGGSYEQYF. In DNA form, the CDR3 reads TGTGCCAGCAGCTTGCAGGTAGGGGGCTCCTACGAGCAGTACTTC.

The chain carries TRBV6-5 and TRBJ1-1; D is perhaps TRBD1 (5 bases). This CDR3 contains 15 residues. In germline, CDR1 is MNHEY, CDR2 SVGAGI. The V end lost 6 bases, the J end lost 4 bases, and 18 bases lay between the germline ends. The CDR3 DNA reads as TGTGCCAGCAGCAGAGACAGCACCTTGGGCACTGAAGCTTTCTTT. Its protein is CASSRDSTLGTEAFF.

The chain joins TRBV27 to TRBJ2-3, with a tentative D call TRBD1 (6 bases). Germline V gene sequence: CDR1 MNHEY, CDR2 SMNVEV (reference sequence). V was trimmed by 4 bases and J by 2 bases, leaving 10 bases between them. CDR3 length: 14 residues. In DNA form, the CDR3 reads TGTGCCAGCAGTTCCGGACAGCACACAGATACGCAGTATTTT. This encodes CASSSGQHTDTQYF.

V gene TRBV4-3 combines with J gene TRBJ1-4; D is possibly TRBD1 (5 bases). This CDR3 is built from 17 residues. Per germline, CDR1 LGHNA and CDR2 YSLEER. The V end was cut by 0 bases, the J end by 0 bases, with 11 bases between. CDR3 nucleotides: TGCGCCAGCAGCCAAGATCCAGCAGGGACAACTAATGAAAAACTGTTTTTT. It codes for CASSQDPAGTTNEKLFF.

The V gene is TRBV5-8, the J gene TRBJ2-6, with unresolved D. V was pared by 6 bases and J by 2 bases, with 6 bases between. This CDR3 has 13 amino acids. Germline V gives CDR1 SGHTS, CDR2 YDEGEE. CDR3 nucleotides: TGTGCCAGCACGTCAGCTGGGGCCAACGTCCTGACTTTC. It translates to CASTSAGANVLTF.

In this sample, this clone turned up once. The chain couples TRBV7-2 to TRBJ2-7; 7 positions match TRBD1. The CDR3 consists of 15 residues. J gave up 3 bases and V 2 bases, and 7 bases lay outside the gene matches. Germline V gene lookup returns CDR1 SGHTA and CDR2 FQGNSA. CDR3: CASSLSVRDSYEQYF. As DNA, the CDR3 is TGTGCCAGCAGCTTATCGGTCCGGGACAGCTACGAGCAGTACTTC.

Only a few counts were recorded for this clone. The rearrangement links TRBV5-6 to TRBJ1-6; D is undetermined. The ends were cut back, 0 bases at V and 7 bases at J, with 5 bases in the middle. This CDR3 is 13 amino acids long. The V gene's germline CDR1 is SGHDT and CDR2 YYEEEE. DNA for the CDR3: TGTGCCAGCAGCTTGGTGGCCAATTCACCCCTCCACTTT. Amino acids: CASSLVANSPLHF. The entire variable domain, with the rest obtained from reference TRBV5-6 and TRBJ1-6, is as follows: DAGVTQSPTHLIKTRGQQVTLRCSPKSGHDTVSWYQQALGQGPQFIFQYYEEEERQRGNFPDRFSGHQFPNYSSELNVNALLLGDSALYLCASSLVANSPLHFGNGTRLTVT.

This clone has just one count. The chain uses TRBV27 and TRBJ2-3; D is unclear. Germline CDR1 reads MNHEY; CDR2 reads SMNVEV (reference sequence). Trimming removed 2 bases from V and 0 bases from J, with 9 bases in between. This CDR3 region has 15 residues. The CDR3 DNA sequence: TGTGCCAGCAGTTTAGGGCAACGGAGCACAGATACGCAGTATTTT. This codes for CASSLGQRSTDTQYF.

The CDR3 coding sequence is TGCAGCGTTGAAGAAGTGAGCTCCTACGAGCAGTACTTC. Its translation: CSVEEVSSYEQYF. This chain links TRBV29-1 with TRBJ2-7; unclear D gene. Germline CDR1 is SQVTM and CDR2 is ANQGSEA. The V gene lost 0 bases and the J gene lost 0 bases, with 6 bases spanning the gap. The CDR3 loop spans 13 amino acids.

The gene calls are TRBV27 and TRBJ2-7; 7 bases are a match to TRBD1. Germline V CDR1 and CDR2: MNHEY, SMNVEV (reference sequence). The CDR3 loop spans 15 amino acids. V trimming: 3 bases; J trimming: 1 base; junction bases outside the gene matches: 6. The CDR3 bases are TGTGCCAGCAGTTTGCTTTCGACAGGGTCCTACGAGCAGTACTTC. It translates to CASSLLSTGSYEQYF.

The rearrangement links TRBV5-6 to TRBJ1-1; D call uncertain. The CDR3 totals 17 residues. The germline V gene has CDR1 SGHDT and CDR2 YYEEEE. V was clipped by 1 base and J by 0 bases, with 16 bases between them. This chain's CDR3 is CASSLMSEPYLNTEAFF. The CDR3 region has the DNA TGTGCCAGCAGCTTGATGTCCGAGCCGTACTTGAACACTGAAGCTTTCTTT.

This clone was detected once. V is TRBV19 and J is TRBJ2-7, with a possible D match to TRBD1 (5 bases). The germline V gene has CDR1 LNHDA and CDR2 SQIVND (reference sequence). V was cut by 0 bases and J by 5 bases, with 14 bases left in between. CDR3 length equals 15 residues. The CDR3 here is CASSIERGNGHEQYF. In DNA, the CDR3 is TGTGCCAGTAGTATAGAAAGGGGCAATGGCCACGAGCAGTACTTC.

In this sample, this clone turned up a few times. The gene calls are TRBV7-9 and TRBJ2-1; D possibly corresponds to TRBD2 (6 bases). The CDR3 is 14 amino acids. Per the germline V gene, CDR1 is SEHNR and CDR2 is FQNEAQ (reference sequence). V was shortened by 0 bases and J by 8 bases, with 11 bases between the two germline ends. As DNA, the CDR3 is TGTGCCAGCAGCTTAGCGTCGTCTAGCGATGAGCAGTTCTTC. Protein sequence: CASSLASSSDEQFF. The full variable domain, in which reference TRBV7-9 and TRBJ2-1 provide the parts outside the CDR3, is DTGVSQNPRHKITKRGQNVTFRCDPISEHNRLYWYRQTLGQGPEFLTYFQNEAQLEKSRLLSDRFSAERPKGSFSTLEIQRTEQGDSAMYLCASSLASSSDEQFFGPGTRLTVL.

This chain uses TRBV12-3 or TRBV12-4 with TRBJ2-3; D call uncertain. Deletions cut 7 bases from V and 5 bases from J, with 10 bases between. The CDR3 runs 12 residues. The CDR3 bases are TGTGCCAGCACCTCCAACGGAGATACGCAGTATTTT. Encoded protein: CASTSNGDTQYF.